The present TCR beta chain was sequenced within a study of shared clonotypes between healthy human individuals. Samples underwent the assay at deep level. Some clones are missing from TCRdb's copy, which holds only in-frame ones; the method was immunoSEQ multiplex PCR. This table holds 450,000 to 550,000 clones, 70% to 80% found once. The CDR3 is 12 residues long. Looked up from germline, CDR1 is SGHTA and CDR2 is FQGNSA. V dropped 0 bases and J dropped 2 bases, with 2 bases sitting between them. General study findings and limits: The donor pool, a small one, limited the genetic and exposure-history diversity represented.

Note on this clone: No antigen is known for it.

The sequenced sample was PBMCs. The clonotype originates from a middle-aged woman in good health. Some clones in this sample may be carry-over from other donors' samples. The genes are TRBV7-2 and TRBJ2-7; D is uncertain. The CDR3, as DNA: TGTGCCAGCAGCTTAGCGCCCTACGAGCAGTACTTC. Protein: CASSLAPYEQYF. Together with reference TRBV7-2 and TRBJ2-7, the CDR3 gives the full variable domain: GAGVSQSPSNKVTEKGKDVELRCDPISGHTALYWYRQSLGQGLEFLIYFQGNSAPDKSGLPSDRFSAERTGGSVSTLTIQRTQQEDSAVYLCASSLAPYEQYFGPGTRLTVT.